This T cell receptor (beta chain) was profiled in a study of blood T cell repertoires in COVID-19 (dated by TCRdb to 2018 to 2021). Study-level background: Samples covering the acute and convalescent phases of COVID-19 were provided by collaborators in the United States, Italy and Spain. The prospective study material was composed of cDNA or gDNA derived from T cells, B-cell-depleted T cells, or PBMCs. Deeply sampled blood TCRbeta repertoires from subjects exposed to, actively infected with, or recovered from COVID-19 were included in the dataset. The repertoires were released in a freely available public database intended as a resource for research on the immune response to SARS-CoV-2. The samples were drawn from the first 160 participants of the ongoing ImmuneRACE study and from some 1,300 subjects provided by 6 global collaborators. The sample metadata nearly always contained a de-identified subject ID, COVID-19 status, age in years and sex. Where HLA class I and class II types were available, the types were taken from metadata supplied by the sample provider, not from assay-based typing. The investigation overall reported the following: The quantity of clinical and demographic metadata differed by source and by participant and was supplied without curation.

Participants in the prospective study were enrolled through a virtual design, were aged roughly 18 to 100 years, and lived in approximately 25 United States geographic areas. To assign participants to cohorts, the prospective study relied on clinical history that participants themselves reported in a screening survey and a study questionnaire. Mobile phlebotomists in the prospective study collected whole blood, serum and a nasopharyngeal or oropharyngeal swab from every participant. Additional blood draws and questionnaires over an approximately 2-month period could optionally be provided by prospective study participants. Blood samples from the prospective study were shipped frozen or at room temperature prior to DNA extraction. With regard to this clone: It lacks a known antigen. Base qualities are not recorded, but no much larger clone differs from it by a single base.

TCRbeta CDR3 regions were amplified from genomic DNA using the immunoSEQ Assay, a bias-controlled multiplex PCR. The paper's data handling went like this. The number of nucleated cells in each sample was estimated by amplification of reference gene primers within the assay. To quantify the absolute abundance of each unique TCRbeta CDR3 rearrangement, sequence reads were collapsed and filtered. Productive Simpson clonality was computed per sample as the square root of Simpson's diversity index over productive rearrangements. The source is immuneACCESS, and TCRdb retained only in-frame sequences with V and J called. Part of the clones is not carried over; for the studies checked, unresolved V genes explain less than half of this, and the remainder is unexplained. V, J and clone size are taken as reported in that table, and D and trimming were inferred from the DNA itself. This sample holds roughly 220,000 clones; about 86% were observed only once. Roughly 3.8% of the sample is taken by the ten largest.

The cysteine opens and the phenylalanine closes a CDR3 of 16 amino acids. The CDR3 DNA has 48 bases and is translated from base 1. Unmatched junction bases come to 8, with V trimmed by 1 base and J by 6 bases. The germline V gene encodes CDR1 SEHNR and CDR2 FQNEAQ (reference sequence). The V and J genes are TRBV7-9 and TRBJ1-5; 8 central nucleotides agree with TRBD1. The clonotype comes from a woman in her 40s with acute COVID-19. The specimen sequenced was PBMCs or T cells enriched from blood (not recorded which). The nucleotide sequence reads as follows: TGTGCCAGCAGCTTAGGTCCAGGGGGCGCGGGTCAGCCCCAGCATTTT. Its protein reads: CASSLGPGGAGQPQHF.